This T cell receptor beta chain was retrieved from a study of cytomegalovirus exposure and HLA in healthy donors. Study-level information: When fewer than 400 donors were genotyped, 81% of them were found to fall in the Caucasian-associated ancestry cluster. The study, taken as a whole, reports: Rates of TCR association differed by HLA locus in a later analysis, with DRB1 highest and HLA-C lowest. Reportedly, cytomegalovirus status was diagnosed with high sensitivity and specificity. Around 18,000 TCR beta sequences were associated with HLA alleles at 0.05 false discovery rate in a later analysis.

Both 60 Vbeta primers and 13 Jbeta primers went into the PCR. The data were produced by immunoSEQ multiplex PCR, yet TCRdb's version contains in-frame clones alone and is incomplete. The table gives approximately 38,000 clones; the top ten clones make up over 1% of it. CDR3 length: 15 amino acids. Germline CDR1 and CDR2: SEHNR and FQNEAQ (reference sequence). V lost 3 bases and J lost 2, with 14 bases in between. With regard to this clone: Its target is unknown.

The receptor was derived from a man in his thirties or forties in good health and CMV-seronegative. Sequenced input: PBMCs. The rearrangement links TRBV7-9 to TRBJ2-7, with D unclear. The CDR3: CASSFGRLSAYEQYF. The CDR3 nucleotides read TGTGCCAGCAGCTTCGGTCGCCTAAGCGCCTACGAGCAGTACTTC.